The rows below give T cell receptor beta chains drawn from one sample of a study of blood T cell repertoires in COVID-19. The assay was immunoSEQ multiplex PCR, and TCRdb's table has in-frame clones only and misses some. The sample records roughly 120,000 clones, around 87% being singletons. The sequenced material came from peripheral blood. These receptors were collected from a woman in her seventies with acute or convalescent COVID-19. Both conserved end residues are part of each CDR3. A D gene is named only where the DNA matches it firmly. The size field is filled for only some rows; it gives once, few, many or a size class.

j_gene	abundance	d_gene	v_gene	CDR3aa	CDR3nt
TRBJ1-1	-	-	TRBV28	CASSLRSLNTEAFF	TGTGCCAGCAGTTTACGGAGTTTGAACACTGAAGCTTTCTTT
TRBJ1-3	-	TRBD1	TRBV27	CASSTTGGQRNTIYF	TGTGCCAGCAGTACAACAGGGGGGCAAAGAAACACCATATATTTT
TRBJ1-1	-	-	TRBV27	CASSSRLGSTEAFF	TGTGCCAGCAGTTCCCGGTTAGGGAGTACTGAAGCTTTCTTT
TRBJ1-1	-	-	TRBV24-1	CATSDPGEGDTEAFF	TGTGCCACCAGTGACCCCGGGGAGGGGGATACTGAAGCTTTCTTT
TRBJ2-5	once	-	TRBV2	CASSDGPRGETQYF	TGTGCCAGCAGTGATGGGCCTCGGGGAGAGACCCAGTACTTC
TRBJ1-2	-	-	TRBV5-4	CASTQGGSYGYTF	TGTGCCAGCACCCAAGGCGGGAGCTATGGCTACACCTTC
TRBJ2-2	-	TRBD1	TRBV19	CASSIRDRSRGELFF	TGTGCCAGTAGTATCCGGGACAGGTCGCGCGGGGAGCTGTTTTTT
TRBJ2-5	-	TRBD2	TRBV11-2	CASSRRPWRGSQETQYF	TGTGCCAGCAGCCGAAGGCCCTGGCGGGGGAGCCAAGAGACCCAGTACTTC
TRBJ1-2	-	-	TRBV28	CASSFSQEHTF	TGTGCCAGCAGTTTCTCGCAGGAACACACCTTC
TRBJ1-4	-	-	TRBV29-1	CSVAAVRGVKNEKLFF	TGCAGCGTCGCGGCGGTACGCGGGGTTAAGAATGAAAAACTGTTTTTT
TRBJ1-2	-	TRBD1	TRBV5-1	CASSPGTGPDGYTF	TGCGCCAGCAGCCCGGGGACAGGGCCCGATGGCTACACCTTC
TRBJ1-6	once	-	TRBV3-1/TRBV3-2	CASSQEGYSGNSPLHF	TGTGCCAGCAGCCAAGAAGGATACAGCGGGAATTCACCCCTCCACTTT
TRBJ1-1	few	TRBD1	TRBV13	CASSRQGAEWRTEAFF	TGTGCCAGCAGTCGACAGGGGGCGGAGTGGAGGACTGAAGCTTTCTTT
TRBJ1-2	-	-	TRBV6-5	CASRTDSRSNYGYTF	TGTGCCAGCAGAACTGACAGCAGATCTAACTATGGCTACACCTTC
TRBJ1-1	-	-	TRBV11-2	CASSSGQNTEAFF	TGTGCCAGCAGCTCCGGACAGAACACTGAAGCTTTCTTT
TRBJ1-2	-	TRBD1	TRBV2	CASTPQGNYGYTF	TGTGCCAGCACCCCACAGGGGAACTATGGCTACACCTTC
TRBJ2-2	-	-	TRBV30	CAWRRQADGELFF	TGTGCCTGGAGGAGACAGGCGGACGGGGAGCTGTTTTTT
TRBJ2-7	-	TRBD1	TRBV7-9	CASSHTRGDRGVHEQYF	TGTGCCAGCAGCCATACGCGCGGGGACAGGGGGGTCCACGAGCAGTACTTC
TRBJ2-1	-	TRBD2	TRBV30	CAWSPFLGGDNEQFF	TGTGCCTGGAGCCCATTTTTGGGGGGGGATAATGAGCAGTTCTTC
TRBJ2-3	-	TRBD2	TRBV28	CASSTGLGKADTQYF	TGTGCCAGCAGTACAGGACTAGGAAAAGCAGATACGCAGTATTTT
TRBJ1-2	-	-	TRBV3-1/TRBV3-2	CASSQSGLGYTF	TGTGCCAGCAGCCAGTCAGGGTTGGGCTACACCTTC
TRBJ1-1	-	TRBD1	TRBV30	CAWSVDRAVSTAFF	TGTGCCTGGAGTGTGGACAGGGCTGTTTCCACGGCTTTCTTT
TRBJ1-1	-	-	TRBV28	CASSTQGLTEAFF	TGTGCCAGCAGTACACAGGGTTTGACTGAAGCTTTCTTT
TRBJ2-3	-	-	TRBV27	CASSLGHQTGDTQYF	TGTGCCAGCAGCTTAGGTCACCAAACGGGGGATACGCAGTATTTT
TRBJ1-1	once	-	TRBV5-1	CASSLAGVGTEAFF	TGCGCCAGCAGCTTGGCAGGCGTGGGCACTGAAGCTTTCTTT
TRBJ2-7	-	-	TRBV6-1	CASRTPGYEQYF	TGTGCCAGCCGGACACCAGGGTACGAGCAGTACTTC
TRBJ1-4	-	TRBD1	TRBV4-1	CASSQLQGVTNEKLFF	TGCGCCAGCAGCCAGCTCCAGGGGGTTACTAATGAAAAACTGTTTTTT
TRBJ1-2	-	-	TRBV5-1	CASVASQGGYGYTF	TGCGCCAGCGTCGCAAGCCAAGGGGGCTATGGCTACACCTTC
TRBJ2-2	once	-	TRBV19	CASSDRLNTGELFF	TGTGCCAGTAGTGACAGGCTCAACACCGGGGAGCTGTTTTTT
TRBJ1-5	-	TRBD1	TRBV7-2	CASSPRDSNNQPQHF	TGTGCCAGCAGCCCCCGGGACAGTAACAATCAGCCCCAGCATTTT
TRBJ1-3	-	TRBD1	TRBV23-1	CASSTGQGTGNTIYF	TGCGCCAGCAGCACGGGACAGGGGACTGGAAACACCATATATTTT
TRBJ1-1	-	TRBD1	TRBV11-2	CASSLRSGGIGTEAFF	TGTGCCAGCAGCTTAAGGTCAGGGGGCATCGGCACTGAAGCTTTCTTT
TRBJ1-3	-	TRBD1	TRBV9	CASSLTGTGRNTIYF	TGTGCCAGCAGCCTCACCGGGACAGGTAGAAACACCATATATTTT
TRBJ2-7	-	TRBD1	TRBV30	CAWSGQGPYEQYF	TGTGCCTGGAGCGGACAGGGGCCCTACGAGCAGTACTTC
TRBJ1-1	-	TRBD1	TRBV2	CASSANEGALNTEAFF	TGTGCCAGCAGTGCAAATGAGGGGGCTTTGAACACTGAAGCTTTCTTT
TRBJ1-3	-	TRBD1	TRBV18	CASSPYGQGGNTIYF	TGTGCCAGCTCACCCTACGGACAGGGTGGAAACACCATATATTTT
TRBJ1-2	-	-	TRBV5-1	CASSLVVGADYGYTF	TGCGCCAGCAGCTTGGTGGTGGGGGCGGACTATGGCTACACCTTC
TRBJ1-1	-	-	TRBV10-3	CAISESLDTEAFF	TGTGCCATCAGTGAGTCCTTAGACACTGAAGCTTTCTTT
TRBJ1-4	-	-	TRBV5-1	CASSLMSATNEKLFF	TGCGCCAGCAGCTTGATGTCAGCAACTAATGAAAAACTGTTTTTT
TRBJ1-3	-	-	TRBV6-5	CASSRDSGNTIYF	TGTGCCAGCAGCCGAGACTCTGGAAACACCATATATTTT
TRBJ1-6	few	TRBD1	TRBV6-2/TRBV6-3	CASSPDRGTGPLYGDSPLHF	TGTGCCAGCAGCCCCGATCGCGGGACAGGCCCCCTATATGGTGATTCACCCCTCCACTTT
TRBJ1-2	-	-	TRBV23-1	CASSLLVGGLIGRGYTF	TGCGCCAGCAGCCTCCTGGTCGGGGGGCTAATCGGAAGGGGCTACACCTTC
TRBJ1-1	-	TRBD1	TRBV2	CASGGQMNTEAFF	TGTGCCAGCGGGGGACAGATGAACACTGAAGCTTTCTTT
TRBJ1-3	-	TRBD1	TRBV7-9	CASRYGTGDPRNTIYF	TGTGCCAGCAGATACGGGACAGGCGACCCTCGAAACACCATATATTTT
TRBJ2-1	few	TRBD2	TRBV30	CAWSWGGNNEQFF	TGTGCCTGGAGCTGGGGGGGAAACAATGAGCAGTTCTTC